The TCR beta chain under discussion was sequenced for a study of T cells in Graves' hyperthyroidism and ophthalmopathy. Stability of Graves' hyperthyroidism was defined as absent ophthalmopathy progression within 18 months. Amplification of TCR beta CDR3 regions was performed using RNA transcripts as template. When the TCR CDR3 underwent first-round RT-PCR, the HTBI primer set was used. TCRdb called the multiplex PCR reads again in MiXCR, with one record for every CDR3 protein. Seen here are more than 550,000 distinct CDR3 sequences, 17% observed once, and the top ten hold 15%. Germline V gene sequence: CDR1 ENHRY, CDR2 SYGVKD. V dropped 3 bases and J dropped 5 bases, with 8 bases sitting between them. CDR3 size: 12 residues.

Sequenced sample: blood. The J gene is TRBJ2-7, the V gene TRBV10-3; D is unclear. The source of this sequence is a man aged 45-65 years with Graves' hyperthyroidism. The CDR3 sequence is CAISDQQDEQYF. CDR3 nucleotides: TGTGCCATCAGTGATCAGCAGGACGAGCAGTACTTC.